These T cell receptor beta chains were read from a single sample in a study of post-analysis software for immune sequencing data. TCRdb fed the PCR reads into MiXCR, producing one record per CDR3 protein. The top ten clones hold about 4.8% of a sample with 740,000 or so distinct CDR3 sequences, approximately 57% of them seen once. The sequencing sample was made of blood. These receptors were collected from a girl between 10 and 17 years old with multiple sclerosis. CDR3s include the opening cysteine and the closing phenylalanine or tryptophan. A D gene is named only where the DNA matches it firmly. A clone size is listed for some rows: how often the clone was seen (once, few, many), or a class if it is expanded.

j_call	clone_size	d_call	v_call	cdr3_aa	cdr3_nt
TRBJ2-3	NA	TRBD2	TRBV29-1	CSVPGLAGGPGDTQYF	TGTAGCGTCCCCGGACTAGCGGGAGGGCCAGGGGATACGCAGTATTTT
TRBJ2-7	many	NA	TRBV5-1	CASSFTGYEQYF	TGCGCCAGCAGCTTTACAGGGTACGAGCAGTACTTC
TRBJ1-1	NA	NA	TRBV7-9	CASSLLGSMNTEAFF	TGTGCCAGCAGCTTACTGGGAAGTATGAACACTGAAGCTTTCTTT
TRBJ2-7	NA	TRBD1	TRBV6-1	CASSPPAGDRVSYEQYF	TGTGCCAGCAGTCCCCCCGCGGGGGACAGGGTTTCCTACGAGCAGTACTTC
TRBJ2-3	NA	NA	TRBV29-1	CSVENSLARDTQYF	TGCAGCGTTGAAAACAGCCTAGCTCGAGATACGCAGTATTTT
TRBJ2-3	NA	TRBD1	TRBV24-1	CATSDSRQGSTDTQYF	TGTGCCACCAGTGATTCCCGACAGGGGAGCACAGATACGCAGTATTTT
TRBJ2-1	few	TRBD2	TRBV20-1	CSARGTSGRDEQFF	TGCAGTGCCCGCGGGACTAGCGGGAGAGATGAGCAGTTCTTC
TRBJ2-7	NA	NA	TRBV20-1	CSARGTAPQDTQYF	TGCAGTGCTAGAGGGACTGCCCCCCAGGATACCCAGTACTTC
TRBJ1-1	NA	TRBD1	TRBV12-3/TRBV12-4	CASSQTGEVTEAFF	TGTGCCAGCAGTCAGACAGGGGAGGTCACTGAAGCTTTCTTT
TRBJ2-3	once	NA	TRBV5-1	CASSLWSKDTQYF	TGCGCCAGCAGCTTGTGGTCAAAGGATACGCAGTATTTT
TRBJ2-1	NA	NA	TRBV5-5	CASSLVVTGIEQFF	TGTGCCAGCAGCTTGGTCGTTACGGGGATTGAGCAGTTCTTC
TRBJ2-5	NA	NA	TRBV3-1	CASSGGPQETQYF	TGTGCCAGCAGTGGGGGTCCTCAAGAGACCCAGTACTTC
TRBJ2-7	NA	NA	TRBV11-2	CTSRHYTGKSSYEQYF	TGTACCAGCAGACACTATACAGGGAAGAGCTCCTACGAGCAGTACTTC
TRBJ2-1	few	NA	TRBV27	CASSLRGFNEQFF	TGTGCCAGCAGTTTAAGAGGGTTCAATGAGCAGTTCTTC
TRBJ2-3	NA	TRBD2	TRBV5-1	CASSLEPASGSMTDTQYF	TGCGCCAGCAGCTTGGAACCGGCTAGCGGGAGTATGACAGATACGCAGTATTTT
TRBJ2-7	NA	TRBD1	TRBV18	CASSPQGAATYEQYF	TGTGCCAGCTCCCCTCAGGGGGCGGCAACCTACGAGCAGTACTTC
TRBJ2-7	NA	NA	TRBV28	CASSLYLGAYEQYF	TGTGCCAGCAGTTTATATCTGGGGGCCTACGAGCAGTACTTC
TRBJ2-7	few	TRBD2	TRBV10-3	CAIHEEGGNEQYF	TGTGCCATCCACGAGGAGGGAGGGAACGAGCAGTACTTC
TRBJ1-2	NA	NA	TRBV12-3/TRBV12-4	CASSSADHYGYTF	TGTGCCAGCAGTTCGGCAGATCACTATGGCTACACCTTC
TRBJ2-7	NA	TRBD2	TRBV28	CASSPSSLSLSGTSGSSESYEQYF	TGTGCCAGCAGTCCTTCGAGCTTAAGCCTATCCGGGACTAGCGGGAGCTCTGAGTCCTACGAGCAGTACTTC
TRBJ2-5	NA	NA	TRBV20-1	CSARVGSRQETQYF	TGCAGTGCTAGAGTCGGCAGTAGGCAAGAGACCCAGTACTTC
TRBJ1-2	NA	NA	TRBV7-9	CASSLAAVGHGYTF	TGTGCCAGCAGCTTAGCGGCGGTGGGGCATGGCTACACCTTC
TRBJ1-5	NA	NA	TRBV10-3	CAISAGDPLAPQHF	TGTGCCATCAGTGCGGGGGACCCCCTGGCGCCCCAGCATTTT
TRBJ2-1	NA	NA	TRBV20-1	CSAHRAANEQFF	TGCAGTGCCCATAGAGCGGCGAATGAGCAGTTCTTC